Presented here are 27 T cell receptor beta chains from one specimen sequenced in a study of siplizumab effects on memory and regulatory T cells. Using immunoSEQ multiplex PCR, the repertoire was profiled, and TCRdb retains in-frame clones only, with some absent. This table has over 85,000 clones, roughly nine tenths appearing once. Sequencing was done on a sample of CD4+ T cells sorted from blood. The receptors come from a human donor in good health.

The CDR3 sequence: CASSITSGMGNEQFF. CDR3 DNA: TGTGCCAGTAGTATCACTAGCGGGATGGGCAATGAGCAGTTCTTC. The rearrangement links TRBV19 to TRBJ2-1; 10 nucleotides match TRBD2. The CDR3 extends over 15 amino acids. V lost 3 bases and J lost 6; bases outside the gene matches: 5. Germline CDR1 LNHDA, CDR2 SQIVND (reference sequence).

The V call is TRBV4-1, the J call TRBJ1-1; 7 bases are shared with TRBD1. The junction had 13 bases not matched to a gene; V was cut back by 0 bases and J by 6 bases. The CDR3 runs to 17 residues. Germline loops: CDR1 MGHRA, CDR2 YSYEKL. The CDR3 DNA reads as TGCGCCAGCAGCCAAGATCCTAGGGGGCGCATTAGGCCTGAAGCTTTCTTT. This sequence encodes CASSQDPRGRIRPEAFF.

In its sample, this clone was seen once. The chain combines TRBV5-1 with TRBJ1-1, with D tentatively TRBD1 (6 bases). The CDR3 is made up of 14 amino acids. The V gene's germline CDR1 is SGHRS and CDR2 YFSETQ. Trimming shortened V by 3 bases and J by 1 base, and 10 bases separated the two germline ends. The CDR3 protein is CASSSRQENTEAFF. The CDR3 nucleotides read TGCGCCAGCAGCTCTCGACAGGAGAACACTGAAGCTTTCTTT.

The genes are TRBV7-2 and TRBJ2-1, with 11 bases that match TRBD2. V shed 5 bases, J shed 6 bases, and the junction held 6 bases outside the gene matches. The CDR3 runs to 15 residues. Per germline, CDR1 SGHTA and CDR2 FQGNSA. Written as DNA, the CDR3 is TGTGCCAGCAGCCGTAGCGGGAGGGCCCGCAATGAGCAGTTCTTC. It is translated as CASSRSGRARNEQFF.

CDR3 sequence reads: CASSRAGDAGELFF. DNA of the CDR3: TGCGCCAGCAGTCGAGCGGGAGACGCCGGGGAGCTGTTTTTT. This chain links TRBV5-1 with TRBJ2-2; 8 positions agree with TRBD2. The CDR3 covers 14 residues. Looked up from germline, CDR1 is SGHRS and CDR2 is YFSETQ. J gave up 6 bases and V 5 bases, and 6 bases lay outside the gene matches.

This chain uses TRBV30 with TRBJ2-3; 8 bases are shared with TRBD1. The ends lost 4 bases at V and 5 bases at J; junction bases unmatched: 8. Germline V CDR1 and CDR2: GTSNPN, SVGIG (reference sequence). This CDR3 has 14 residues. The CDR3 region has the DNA TGTGCCTGGACCCACAGGGGGAGGAGAGATACGCAGTATTTT. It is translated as CAWTHRGRRDTQYF. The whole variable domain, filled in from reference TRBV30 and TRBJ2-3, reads SQTIHQWPATLVQPVGSPLSLECTVEGTSNPNLYWYRQAAGRGLQLLFYSVGIGQISSEVPQNLSASRPQDRQFILSSKKLLLSDSGFYLCAWTHRGRRDTQYFGPGTRLTVL.

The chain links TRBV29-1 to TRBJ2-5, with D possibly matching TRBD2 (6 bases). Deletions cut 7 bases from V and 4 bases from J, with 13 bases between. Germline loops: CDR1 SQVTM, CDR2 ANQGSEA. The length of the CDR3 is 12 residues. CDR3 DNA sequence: TGCAGCGGAAGAGGAGGGATAGAGACCCAGTACTTC. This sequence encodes CSGRGGIETQYF.

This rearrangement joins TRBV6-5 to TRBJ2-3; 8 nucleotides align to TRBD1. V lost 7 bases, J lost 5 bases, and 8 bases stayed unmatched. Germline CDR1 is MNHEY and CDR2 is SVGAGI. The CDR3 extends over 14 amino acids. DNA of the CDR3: TGTGCCAGCACCAGACAGGGGCTAGTAGATACGCAGTATTTT. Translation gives CASTRQGLVDTQYF.

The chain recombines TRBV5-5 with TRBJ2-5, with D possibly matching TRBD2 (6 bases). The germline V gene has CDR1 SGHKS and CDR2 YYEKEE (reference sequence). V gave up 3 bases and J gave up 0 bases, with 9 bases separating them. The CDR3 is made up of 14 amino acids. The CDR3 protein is CASSSRLDQETQYF. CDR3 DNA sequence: TGTGCCAGCAGCTCTAGACTAGACCAAGAGACCCAGTACTTC.

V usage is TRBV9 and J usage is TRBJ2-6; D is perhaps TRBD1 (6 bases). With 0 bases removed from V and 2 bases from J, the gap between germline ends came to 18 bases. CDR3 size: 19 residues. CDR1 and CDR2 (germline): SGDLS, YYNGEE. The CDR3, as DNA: TGTGCCAGCAGCGTAGTGGGCAGGGGAGCATTGGCTGGGGCCAACGTCCTGACTTTC. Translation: CASSVVGRGALAGANVLTF.

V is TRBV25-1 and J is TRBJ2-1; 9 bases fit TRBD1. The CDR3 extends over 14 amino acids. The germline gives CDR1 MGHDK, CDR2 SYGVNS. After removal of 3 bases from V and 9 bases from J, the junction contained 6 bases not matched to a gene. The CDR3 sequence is CASSDSGTGSEQFF. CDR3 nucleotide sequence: TGTGCCAGCAGTGACTCCGGGACAGGGAGTGAGCAGTTCTTC.

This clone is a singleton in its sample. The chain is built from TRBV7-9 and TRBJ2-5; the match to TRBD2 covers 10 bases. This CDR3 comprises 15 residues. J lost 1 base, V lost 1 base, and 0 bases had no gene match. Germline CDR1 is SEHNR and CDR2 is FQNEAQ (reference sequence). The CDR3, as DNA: TGTGCCAGCAGCTTAGGACTAGCGGGCCAAGAGACCCAGTACTTC. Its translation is CASSLGLAGQETQYF.

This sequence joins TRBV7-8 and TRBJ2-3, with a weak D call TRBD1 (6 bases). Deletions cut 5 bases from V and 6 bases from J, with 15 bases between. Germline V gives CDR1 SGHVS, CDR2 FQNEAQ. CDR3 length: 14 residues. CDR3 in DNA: TGTGCCAGCAGCCAGGGGCGAAGTCAGGATACGCAGTATTTT. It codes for CASSQGRSQDTQYF. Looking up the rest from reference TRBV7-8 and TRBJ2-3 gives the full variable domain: GAGVSQSPRYKVAKRGQDVALRCDPISGHVSLFWYQQALGQGPEFLTYFQNEAQLDKSGLPSDRFFAERPEGSVSTLKIQRTQQEDSAVYLCASSQGRSQDTQYFGPGTRLTVL.

The CDR3 region is CASSESKQGQETQYF. In DNA form, the CDR3 reads TGCGCCAGCAGTGAGTCTAAACAGGGACAAGAGACCCAGTACTTC. The chain is built from TRBV10-1 and TRBJ2-5, with a tentative D call TRBD1 (6 bases). The CDR3 runs to 15 residues. Germline V CDR1 and CDR2: WNHNN, SYGVQD (reference sequence). The ends were cut back, 0 bases at V and 2 bases at J, with 10 bases in the middle.

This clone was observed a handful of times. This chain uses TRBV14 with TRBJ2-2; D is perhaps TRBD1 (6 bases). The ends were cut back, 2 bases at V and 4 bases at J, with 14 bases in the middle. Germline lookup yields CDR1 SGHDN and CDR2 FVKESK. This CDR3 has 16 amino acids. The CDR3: CASSQSNRAVTGELFF. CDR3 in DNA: TGTGCCAGCAGCCAATCAAACAGGGCGGTCACCGGGGAGCTGTTTTTT.

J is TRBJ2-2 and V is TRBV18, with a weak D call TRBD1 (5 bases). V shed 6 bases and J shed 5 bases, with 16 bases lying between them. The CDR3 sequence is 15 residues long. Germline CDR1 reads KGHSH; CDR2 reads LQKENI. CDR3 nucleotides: TGTGCCAGCTCGCCGACCATTTCAGGGACCGGGGAGCTGTTTTTT. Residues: CASSPTISGTGELFF. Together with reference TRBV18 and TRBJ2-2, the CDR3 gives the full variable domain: NAGVMQNPRHLVRRRGQEARLRCSPMKGHSHVYWYRQLPEEGLKFMVYLQKENIIDESGMPKERFSAEFPKEGPSILRIQQVVRGDSAAYFCASSPTISGTGELFFGEGSRLTVL.

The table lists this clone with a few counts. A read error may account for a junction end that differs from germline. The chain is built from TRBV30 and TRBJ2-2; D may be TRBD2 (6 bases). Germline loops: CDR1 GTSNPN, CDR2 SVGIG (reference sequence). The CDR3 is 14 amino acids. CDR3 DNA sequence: TGTGCCTGTCAAGGGACTCGGAACGCCGGGGAGCTGTTTTTT. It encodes CACQGTRNAGELFF. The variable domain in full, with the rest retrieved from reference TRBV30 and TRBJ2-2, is SQTIHQWPATLVQPVGSPLSLECTVEGTSNPNLYWYRQAAGRGLQLLFYSVGIGQISSEVPQNLSASRPQDRQFILSSKKLLLSDSGFYLCACQGTRNAGELFFGEGSRLTVL.

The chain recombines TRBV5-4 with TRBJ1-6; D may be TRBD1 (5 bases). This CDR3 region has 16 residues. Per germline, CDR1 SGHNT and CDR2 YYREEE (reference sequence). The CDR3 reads CAVRVGGSGKGSPLHF. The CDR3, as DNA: TGTGCAGTCCGGGTCGGGGGGAGCGGAAAAGGTTCACCCCTCCACTTT.

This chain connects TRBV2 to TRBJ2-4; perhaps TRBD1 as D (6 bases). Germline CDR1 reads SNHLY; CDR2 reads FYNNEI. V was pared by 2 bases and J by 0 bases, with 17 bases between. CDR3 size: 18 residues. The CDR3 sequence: CASSERVAGAVAKNIQYF. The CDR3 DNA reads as TGTGCCAGCAGTGAAAGGGTGGCAGGGGCCGTAGCCAAAAACATTCAGTACTTC.

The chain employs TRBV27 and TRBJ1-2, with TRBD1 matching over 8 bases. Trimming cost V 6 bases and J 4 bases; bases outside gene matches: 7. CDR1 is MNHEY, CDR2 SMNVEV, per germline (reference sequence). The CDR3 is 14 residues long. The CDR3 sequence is CASSRTGSPYGYTF. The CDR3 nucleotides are TGTGCCAGCAGCAGGACAGGGTCCCCCTATGGCTACACCTTC.

The CDR3 loop is CASSPRQGPTETQYF. The CDR3 region has the DNA TGTGCCAGCTCACCGCGACAGGGCCCGACGGAGACCCAGTACTTC. J is TRBJ2-5 and V is TRBV18; 7 nucleotides align to TRBD1. The germline CDR1 and CDR2 sequences are KGHSH and LQKENI. The CDR3 is 15 residues long. Trimming at V came to 3 bases and at J to 5 bases, leaving 9 bases not matched to a gene.

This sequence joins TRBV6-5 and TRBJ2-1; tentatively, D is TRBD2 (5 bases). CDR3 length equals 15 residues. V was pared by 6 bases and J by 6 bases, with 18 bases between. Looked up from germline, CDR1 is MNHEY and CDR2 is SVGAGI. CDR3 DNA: TGTGCCAGCAGCCGCCGGACTCCGGCCCTCAATGAGCAGTTCTTC. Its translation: CASSRRTPALNEQFF.

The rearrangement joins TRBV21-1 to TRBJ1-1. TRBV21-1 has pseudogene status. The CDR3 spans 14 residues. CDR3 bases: TGTGCCAGCAGGGACCTGCCTCTGAACACTGAAGCTTTCTTT. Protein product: CASRDLPLNTEAFF.

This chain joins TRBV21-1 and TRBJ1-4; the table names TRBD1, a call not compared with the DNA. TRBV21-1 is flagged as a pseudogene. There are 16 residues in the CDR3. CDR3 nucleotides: TGTGCCAGCAGCAATTGGCGCGGGACAGGGCGAGGAAAACTGTTTTTT. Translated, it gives CASSNWRGTGRGKLFF.

The CDR3, as DNA: TGTGCCAGCAGTTTCCGAACCGGGGAGCTGTTTTTT. As protein: CASSFRTGELFF. This chain joins TRBV6-1 and TRBJ2-2; D ambiguous. CDR1 is MNHNS, CDR2 SASEGT, per germline. Trimming shortened V by 5 bases and J by 5 bases, and 6 bases separated the two germline ends. This CDR3 has 12 amino acids.

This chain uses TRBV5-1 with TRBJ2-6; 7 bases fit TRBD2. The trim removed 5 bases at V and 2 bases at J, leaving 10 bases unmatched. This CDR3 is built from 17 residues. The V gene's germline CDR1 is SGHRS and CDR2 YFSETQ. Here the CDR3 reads CASSMGQGGTGANVLTF. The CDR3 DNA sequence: TGCGCCAGCAGTATGGGTCAGGGAGGGACTGGGGCCAACGTCCTGACTTTC.

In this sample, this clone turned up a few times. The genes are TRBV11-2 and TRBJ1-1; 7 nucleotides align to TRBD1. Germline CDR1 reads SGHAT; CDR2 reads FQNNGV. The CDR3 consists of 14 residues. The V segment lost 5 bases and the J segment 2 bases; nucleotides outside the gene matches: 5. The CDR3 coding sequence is TGTGCCAGCAGCACCGGGACAGATAACACTGAAGCTTTCTTT. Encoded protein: CASSTGTDNTEAFF.